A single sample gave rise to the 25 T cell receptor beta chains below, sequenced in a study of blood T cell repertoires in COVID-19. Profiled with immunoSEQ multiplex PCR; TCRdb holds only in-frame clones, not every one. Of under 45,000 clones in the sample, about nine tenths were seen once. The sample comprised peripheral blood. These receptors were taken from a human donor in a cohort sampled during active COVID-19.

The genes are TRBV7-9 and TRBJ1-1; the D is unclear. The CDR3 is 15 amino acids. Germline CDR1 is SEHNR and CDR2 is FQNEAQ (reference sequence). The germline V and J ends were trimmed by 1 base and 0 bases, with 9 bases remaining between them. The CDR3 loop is CASSLDAGLNTEAFF. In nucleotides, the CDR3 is TGTGCCAGCAGCTTAGACGCGGGCTTGAACACTGAAGCTTTCTTT.

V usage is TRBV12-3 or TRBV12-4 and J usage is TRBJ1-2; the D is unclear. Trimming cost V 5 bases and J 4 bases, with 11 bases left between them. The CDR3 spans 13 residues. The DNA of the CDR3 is TGTGCCAGCAGTCACCTCACAACCTATGGCTACACCTTC. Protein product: CASSHLTTYGYTF.

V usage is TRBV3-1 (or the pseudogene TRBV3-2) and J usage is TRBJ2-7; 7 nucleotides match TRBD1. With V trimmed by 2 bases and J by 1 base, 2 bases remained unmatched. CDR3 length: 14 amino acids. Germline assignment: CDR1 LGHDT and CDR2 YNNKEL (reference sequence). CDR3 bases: TGTGCCAGCAGCCAAAACAGGGGATCCTACGAGCAGTACTTC. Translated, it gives CASSQNRGSYEQYF.

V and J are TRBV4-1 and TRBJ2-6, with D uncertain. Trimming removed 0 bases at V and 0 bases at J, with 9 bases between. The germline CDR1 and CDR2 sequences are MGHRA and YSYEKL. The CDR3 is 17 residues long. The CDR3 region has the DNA TGCGCCAGCAGCCAAGAAGCGAGGCCCTCTGGGGCCAACGTCCTGACTTTC. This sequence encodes CASSQEARPSGANVLTF.

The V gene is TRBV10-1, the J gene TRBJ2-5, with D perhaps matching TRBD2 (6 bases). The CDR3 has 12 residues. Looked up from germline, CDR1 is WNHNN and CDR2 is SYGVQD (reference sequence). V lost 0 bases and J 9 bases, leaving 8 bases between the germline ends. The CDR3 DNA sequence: TGCGCCAGCAGTGAGTCGGGAGGTCCCCAGTACTTC. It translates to CASSESGGPQYF.

CDR3 sequence: CASRVQGANYGYTF. DNA of the CDR3: TGTGCCAGTAGGGTACAGGGGGCGAACTATGGCTACACCTTC. The chain couples TRBV19 to TRBJ1-2; TRBD1 matches 9 bases. CDR1 and CDR2 (germline): LNHDA, SQIVND (reference sequence). This CDR3 contains 14 residues. J gave up 2 bases and V 6 bases, and 4 bases lay outside the gene matches.

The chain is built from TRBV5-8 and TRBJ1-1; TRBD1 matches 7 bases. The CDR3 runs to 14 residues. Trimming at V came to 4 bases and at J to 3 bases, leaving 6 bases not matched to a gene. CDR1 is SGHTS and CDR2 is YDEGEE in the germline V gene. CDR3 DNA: TGTGCCAGCAGCCTGGGACAGATTTACACTGAAGCTTTCTTT. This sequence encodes CASSLGQIYTEAFF.

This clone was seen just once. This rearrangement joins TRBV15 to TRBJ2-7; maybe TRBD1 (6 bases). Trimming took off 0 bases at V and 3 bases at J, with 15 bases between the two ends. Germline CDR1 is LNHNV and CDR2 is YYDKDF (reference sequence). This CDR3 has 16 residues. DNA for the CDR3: TGTGCCACCAGCAGAGAATTCAGGGGAACAAACTACGAGCAGTACTTC. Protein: CATSREFRGTNYEQYF. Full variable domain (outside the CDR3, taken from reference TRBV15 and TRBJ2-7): DAMVIQNPRYQVTQFGKPVTLSCSQTLNHNVMYWYQQKSSQAPKLLFHYYDKDFNNEADTPDNFQSRRPNTSFCFLDIRSPGLGDTAMYLCATSREFRGTNYEQYFGPGTRLTVT.

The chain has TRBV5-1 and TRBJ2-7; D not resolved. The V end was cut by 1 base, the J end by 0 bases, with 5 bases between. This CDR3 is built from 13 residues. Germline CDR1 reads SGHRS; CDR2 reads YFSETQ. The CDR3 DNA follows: TGCGCCAGCAGCTTGTACAGCTCCTACGAGCAGTACTTC. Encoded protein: CASSLYSSYEQYF.

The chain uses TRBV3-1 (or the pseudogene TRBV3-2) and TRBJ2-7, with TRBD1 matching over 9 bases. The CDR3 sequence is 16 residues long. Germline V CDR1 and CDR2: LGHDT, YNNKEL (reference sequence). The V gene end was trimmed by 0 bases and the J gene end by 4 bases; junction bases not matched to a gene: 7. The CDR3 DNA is TGTGCCAGCAGCCAAGATGGCCGGGACAGGGTTTACGAGCAGTACTTC. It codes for CASSQDGRDRVYEQYF.

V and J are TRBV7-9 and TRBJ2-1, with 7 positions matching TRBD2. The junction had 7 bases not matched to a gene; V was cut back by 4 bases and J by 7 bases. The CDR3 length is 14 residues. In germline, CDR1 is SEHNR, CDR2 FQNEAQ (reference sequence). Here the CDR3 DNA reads TGTGCCAGCAGCTCGCCGGGGGGTGGAAATGAGCAGTTCTTC. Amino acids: CASSSPGGGNEQFF.

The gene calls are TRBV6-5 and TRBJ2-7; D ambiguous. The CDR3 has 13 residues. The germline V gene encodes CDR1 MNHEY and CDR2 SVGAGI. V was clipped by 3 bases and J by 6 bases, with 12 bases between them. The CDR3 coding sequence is TGTGCCAGCAGTTATCAAAGACCGGGCGAGCAGTACTTC. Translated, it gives CASSYQRPGEQYF.

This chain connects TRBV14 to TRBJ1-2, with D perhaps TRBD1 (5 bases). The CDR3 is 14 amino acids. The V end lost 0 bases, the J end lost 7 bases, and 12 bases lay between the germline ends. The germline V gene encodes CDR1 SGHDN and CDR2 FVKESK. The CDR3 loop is CASSQDSGFGGYTF. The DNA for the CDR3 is TGTGCCAGCAGCCAAGACTCAGGGTTCGGTGGCTACACCTTC.

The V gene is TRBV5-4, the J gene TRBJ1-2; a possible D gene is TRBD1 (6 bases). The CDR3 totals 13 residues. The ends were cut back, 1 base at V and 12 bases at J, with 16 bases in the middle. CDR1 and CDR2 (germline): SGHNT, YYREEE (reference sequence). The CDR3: CASSLTGQLDHTF. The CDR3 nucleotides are TGTGCCAGCAGCTTGACTGGACAGCTGGATCACACCTTC.

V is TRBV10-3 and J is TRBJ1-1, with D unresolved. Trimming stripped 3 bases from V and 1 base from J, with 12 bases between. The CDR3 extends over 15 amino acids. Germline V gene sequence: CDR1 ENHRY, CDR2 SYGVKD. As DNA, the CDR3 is TGTGCCATCAGTGATTCGGGTATTAGGAACACTGAAGCTTTCTTT. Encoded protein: CAISDSGIRNTEAFF.

CDR3 nucleotide sequence: TGTGCCAGCAGATTGGGGACAGTACCGCTTAACTATGGCTACACCTTC. It specifies CASRLGTVPLNYGYTF. The V gene is TRBV13, the J gene TRBJ1-2; 7 nucleotides match TRBD1. The V and J ends lost 6 bases and 1 base, in that order; junction bases with no gene match: 11. Germline CDR1 PRHDT, CDR2 FYEKMQ (reference sequence). CDR3 length: 16 amino acids.

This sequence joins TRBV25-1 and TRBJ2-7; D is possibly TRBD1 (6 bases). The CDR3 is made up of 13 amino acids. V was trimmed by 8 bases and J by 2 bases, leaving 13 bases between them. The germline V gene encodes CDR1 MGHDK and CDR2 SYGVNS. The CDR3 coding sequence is TGTGCCAGCGGAATGGGGGCGGCCTACGAGCAGTACTTC. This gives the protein CASGMGAAYEQYF.

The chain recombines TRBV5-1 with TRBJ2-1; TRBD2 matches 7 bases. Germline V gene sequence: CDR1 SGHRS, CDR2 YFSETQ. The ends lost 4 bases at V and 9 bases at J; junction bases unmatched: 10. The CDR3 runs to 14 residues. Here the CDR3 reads CASSIGLGGGEQFF. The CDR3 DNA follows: TGCGCCAGCAGCATCGGACTAGGTGGGGGTGAGCAGTTCTTC.

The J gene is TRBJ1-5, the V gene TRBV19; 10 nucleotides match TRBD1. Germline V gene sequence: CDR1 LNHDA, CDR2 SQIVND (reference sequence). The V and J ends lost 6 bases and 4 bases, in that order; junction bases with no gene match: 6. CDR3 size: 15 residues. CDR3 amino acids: CASSRDRGINQPQHF. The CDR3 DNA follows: TGTGCCAGTAGCAGGGACAGGGGAATAAATCAGCCCCAGCATTTT.

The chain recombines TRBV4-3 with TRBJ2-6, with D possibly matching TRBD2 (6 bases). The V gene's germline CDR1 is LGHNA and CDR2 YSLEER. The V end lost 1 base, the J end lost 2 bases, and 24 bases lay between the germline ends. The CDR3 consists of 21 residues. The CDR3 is CASSQAYSPGGVGPGANVLTF. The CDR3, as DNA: TGCGCCAGCAGCCAAGCATATTCCCCCGGCGGGGTGGGTCCTGGGGCCAACGTCCTGACTTTC.

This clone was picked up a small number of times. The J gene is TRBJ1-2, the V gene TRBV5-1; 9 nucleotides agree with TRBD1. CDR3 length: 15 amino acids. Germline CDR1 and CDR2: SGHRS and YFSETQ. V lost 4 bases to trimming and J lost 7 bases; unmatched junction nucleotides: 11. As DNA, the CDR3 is TGCGCCAGCAGCCCGGGACAGGGAGGTAAAGGTGGCTACACCTTC. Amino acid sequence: CASSPGQGGKGGYTF.

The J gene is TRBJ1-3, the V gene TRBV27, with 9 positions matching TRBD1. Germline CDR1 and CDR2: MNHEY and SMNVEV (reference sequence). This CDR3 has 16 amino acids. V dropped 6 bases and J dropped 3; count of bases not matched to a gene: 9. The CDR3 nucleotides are TGTGCCAGCAGCCCGGACAGGGGACATATTGGAAACACCATATATTTT. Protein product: CASSPDRGHIGNTIYF.

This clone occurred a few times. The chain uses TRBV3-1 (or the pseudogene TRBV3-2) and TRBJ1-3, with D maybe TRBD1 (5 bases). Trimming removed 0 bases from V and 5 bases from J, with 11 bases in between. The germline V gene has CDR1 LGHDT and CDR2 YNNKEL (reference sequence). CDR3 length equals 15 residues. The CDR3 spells CASSQEQDSRNTIYF. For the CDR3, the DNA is TGTGCCAGCAGCCAAGAACAGGATTCAAGAAACACCATATATTTT.

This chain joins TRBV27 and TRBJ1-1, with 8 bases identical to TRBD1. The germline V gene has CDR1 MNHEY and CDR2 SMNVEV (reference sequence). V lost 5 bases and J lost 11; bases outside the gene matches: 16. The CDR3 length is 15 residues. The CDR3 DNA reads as TGTGCCAGCAGTCCTCGTCCCGGGACAGGCGCATGGGCTTTCTTT. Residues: CASSPRPGTGAWAFF.

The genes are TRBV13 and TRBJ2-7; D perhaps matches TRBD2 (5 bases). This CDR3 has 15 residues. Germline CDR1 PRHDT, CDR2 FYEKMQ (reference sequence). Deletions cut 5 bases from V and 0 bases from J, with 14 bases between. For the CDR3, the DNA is TGTGCCAGCAGCCCCGAGGGCGGGCACTCCTACGAGCAGTACTTC. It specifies CASSPEGGHSYEQYF.